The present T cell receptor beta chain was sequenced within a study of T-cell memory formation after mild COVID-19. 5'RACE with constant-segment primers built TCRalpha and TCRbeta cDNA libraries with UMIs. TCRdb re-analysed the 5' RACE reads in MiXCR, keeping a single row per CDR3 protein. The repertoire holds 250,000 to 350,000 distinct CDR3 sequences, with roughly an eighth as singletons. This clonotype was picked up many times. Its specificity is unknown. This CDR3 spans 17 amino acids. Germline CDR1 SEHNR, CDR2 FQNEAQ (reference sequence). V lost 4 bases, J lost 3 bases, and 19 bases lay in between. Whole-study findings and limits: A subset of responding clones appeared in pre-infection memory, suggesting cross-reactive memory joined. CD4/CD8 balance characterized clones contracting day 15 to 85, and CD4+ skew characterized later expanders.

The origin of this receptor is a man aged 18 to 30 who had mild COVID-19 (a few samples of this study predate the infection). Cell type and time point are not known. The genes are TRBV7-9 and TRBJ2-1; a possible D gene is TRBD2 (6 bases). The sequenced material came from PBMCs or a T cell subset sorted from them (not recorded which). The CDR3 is CASSSALRTGDYNEQFF. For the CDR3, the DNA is TGTGCCAGCAGCTCCGCCTTGCGGACGGGGGACTACAATGAGCAGTTCTTC.